A single sample gave rise to the 30 T cell receptor beta chains below, sequenced in a study of tumor-infiltrating lymphocytes in oesophageal squamous cell carcinoma. One entry per CDR3 protein results from TCRdb running MiXCR on the PCR reads. Altogether tens of thousands of distinct CDR3 sequences are present, about 35% being singletons, with the ten largest covering 19%. Sequenced: esophageal tumor tissue. The receptor set was obtained from a female donor with esophageal squamous cell carcinoma.

This clonotype was observed a few times. Mismatch with germline at one junction end may stem from a read error. This chain joins TRBV2 and TRBJ2-3; D perhaps matches TRBD2 (6 bases). The V gene's germline CDR1 is SNHLY and CDR2 FYNNEI. This CDR3 is 19 amino acids long. Written as DNA, the CDR3 is TGTGCCAGCAGTGGCCGTCGCAAAGGACTAACCCCTAGCACAGATATGCAGTATTTT. Its translation is CASSGRRKGLTPSTDMQYF.

In its sample, this clonotype was seen a few times. No DNA is shown, since the ends of the CDR3 on it are uncertain; the CDR3 is the one TCRdb lists. The chain recombines TRBV7-3 with TRBJ2-1; TRBD2, the table's D call, was not compared with the DNA. The CDR3 length equals 20 residues, ends included. The germline CDR1 and CDR2 sequences are SGHTA and FQGTGA. The CDR3: CASSFQIEELAGGLRAVLRF.

This sequence joins TRBV19 and TRBJ1-2; no definite D call. The last part of the DNA fits TRBJ2-5 better; the J call may be wrong. This CDR3 is built from 14 residues. Per the germline V gene, CDR1 is LNHDA and CDR2 is SQIVND (reference sequence). CDR3 amino acids: CASSIGSSLETQYF. As DNA, the CDR3 is TGTGCCAGTAGTATCGGGTCTAGTCTGGAGACCCAGTACTTC.

The V and J genes are TRBV7-3 and TRBJ2-7; 7 bases line up with TRBD2. J lost 7 bases, V lost 1 base, and 16 bases had no gene match. Germline CDR1 SGHTA, CDR2 FQGTGA. This CDR3 comprises 17 residues. For the CDR3, the DNA is TGTGCCAGCAGCTTAAAGACCGGGCTAGCGGAGCCCAATGAGCAGTACTTC. Protein: CASSLKTGLAEPNEQYF.

At least ten counts were recorded for this clonotype. The rearrangement uses TRBV11-1 and TRBJ2-1; D remains ambiguous. The length of the CDR3 is 15 residues. The germline CDR1 and CDR2 sequences are SGHAT and FQDESV (reference sequence). The V and J ends lost 1 base and 0 bases respectively, with 7 bases between them. The CDR3 sequence: CASSLGRSSYNEQFF. In DNA, the CDR3 is TGTGCCAGCAGCTTAGGAAGGAGCTCCTACAATGAGCAGTTCTTC. The variable domain in full, with the rest retrieved from reference TRBV11-1 and TRBJ2-1, is EAEVAQSPRYKITEKSQAVAFWCDPISGHATLYWYRQILGQGPELLVQFQDESVVDDSQLPKDRFSAERLKGVDSTLKIQPAELGDSAMYLCASSLGRSSYNEQFFGPGTRLTVL.

This clonotype was recorded at least ten times. The rearrangement uses TRBV28 and TRBJ2-7; D unclear. Germline-derived CDR1 and CDR2 are MDHEN and SYDVKM. The V end lost 7 bases, the J end lost 7 bases, and 17 bases lay between the germline ends. CDR3 length: 13 amino acids. CDR3 in amino acids: CASTRSPPLEQYF. Here the CDR3 DNA reads TGTGCCAGCACCCGAAGCCCCCCACTTGAGCAGTACTTC.

This clonotype was picked up many times. This may arise from a read error, as a much more abundant clone is one base away. The rearrangement uses TRBV7-9 and TRBJ2-7; D perhaps matches TRBD2 (5 bases). Trimming took off 2 bases at V and 7 bases at J, with 24 bases between the two ends. CDR1 is SEHNR and CDR2 is FQNEAQ in the germline V gene (reference sequence). The CDR3 loop spans 17 amino acids. CDR3 amino acids: CASSLSPSGLSYNEQYF. The CDR3 DNA sequence: TGTGCCAGCAGCTTATCCCCGAGCGGTCTCTCCTACAATGAGCAGTACTTC.

The chain links TRBV7-2 to TRBJ2-7; no clear D gene. The DNA end lines up better with TRBJ1-2; the J call may be wrong. Germline V gene lookup returns CDR1 SGHTA and CDR2 FQGNSA. The CDR3 loop spans 14 amino acids. The CDR3 DNA is TGTGCCAGCAGCTTAAACCCATCAGTCTATGGCTACACCTTC. Its protein product is CASSLNPSVYGYTF.

This clonotype is deemed medium-sized. The rearrangement joins TRBV7-9 to TRBJ1-1, with no clear D. V was shortened by 5 bases and J by 4 bases, with 8 bases between the two germline ends. CDR1 is SEHNR, CDR2 FQNEAQ, per germline (reference sequence). The CDR3 has 12 residues. CDR3 nucleotide sequence: TGTGCCAGCAGCCTCCCGCGCACTGAAGCTTTCTTT. Translating gives CASSLPRTEAFF.

This clonotype was counted many times. The chain has TRBV6-1 and TRBJ1-5; the match to TRBD1 covers 10 bases. V was pared by 5 bases and J by 5 bases, with 3 bases of the junction left unmatched. The length of the CDR3 is 14 residues. The germline CDR1 and CDR2 sequences are MNHNS and SASEGT. For the CDR3, the DNA is TGTGCCAGCAGTTCCGGACAGGGGGATCAGCCCCAGCATTTT. This sequence encodes CASSSGQGDQPQHF.

CDR3 amino acids: CASSQGQGADGELFF. For the CDR3, the DNA is TGTGCCAGCAGCCAAGGCCAGGGGGCTGACGGGGAGCTGTTTTTT. This rearrangement joins TRBV4-2 to TRBJ2-2, with 8 bases aligning to TRBD1. Germline assignment: CDR1 LGHNA and CDR2 YNFKEQ. CDR3 length: 15 amino acids. V gave up 1 base and J gave up 7 bases; unmatched junction bases: 5.

Many counts were recorded for this clonotype. The J gene is TRBJ2-1, the V gene TRBV10-2; TRBD2 matches at 7 bases. CDR1 is WSHSY and CDR2 is SAAADI in the germline V gene. CDR3 length equals 19 residues. J was trimmed by 0 bases and V by 2 bases; bases with no gene match: 13. The CDR3: CASSEATSARLSSYNEQFF. For the CDR3, the DNA is TGCGCCAGCAGTGAGGCTACTAGCGCGAGACTGAGCTCCTACAATGAGCAGTTCTTC.

There are a few counts of this clonotype. The V call is TRBV6-1, the J call TRBJ1-5, with D perhaps TRBD1 (5 bases). Germline V lookup: CDR1 MNHNS, CDR2 SASEGT. The CDR3 totals 18 residues. V lost 8 bases to trimming and J lost 0 bases, with 23 bases between them. CDR3 coding DNA: TGTGCCAGCGGGTTCGCGGGGATGGACATTTATAGCAATCAGCCCCAGCATTTT. Protein: CASGFAGMDIYSNQPQHF.

The CDR3 here is CASGPGSSGGYNEQYF. DNA for the CDR3: TGTGCTAGTGGCCCTGGGAGTAGCGGGGGATACAATGAGCAGTACTTC. The chain is built from TRBV12-5 and TRBJ2-7, with TRBD2 identical over 9 bases. Germline assignment: CDR1 LGHNT and CDR2 FRNRAP. V lost 6 bases and J lost 7; bases outside the gene matches: 16. This CDR3 region has 16 residues.

This clonotype was detected once. The chain employs TRBV28 and TRBJ2-5; 8 nucleotides align to TRBD1. Germline loops: CDR1 MDHEN, CDR2 SYDVKM. The CDR3 is 16 residues long. V dropped 0 bases and J dropped 2; count of bases not matched to a gene: 5. The CDR3 DNA sequence: TGTGCCAGCAGTTTATGGGTCAGGGGGCGACAAGAGACCCAGTACTTC. This sequence encodes CASSLWVRGRQETQYF. The full variable domain, completed using reference TRBV28 and TRBJ2-5, is DVKVTQSSRYLVKRTGEKVFLECVQDMDHENMFWYRQDPGLGLRLIYFSYDVKMKEKGDIPEGYSVSREKKERFSLILESASTNQTSMYLCASSLWVRGRQETQYFGPGTRLLVL.

On this clonotype: The conserved closing phenylalanine or tryptophan is absent in this CDR3, likely reflecting a read error. The limits of the CDR3 on the DNA are not certain, so only TCRdb's listed CDR3 is given. The chain joins TRBV7-8 to TRBJ2-1; TRBD1 is the table's D call and was not checked against the DNA. The CDR3 contains 14 residues when both ends are counted. Germline CDR1 and CDR2: SGHVS and FQNEAQ. CDR3 region: CASSLGPWGYTFGS.

This clonotype was observed many times. The chain has TRBV5-6 and TRBJ2-1; D is ambiguous. V shed 1 base and J shed 6 bases, with 8 bases lying between them. CDR3 length: 13 amino acids. Germline CDR1 SGHDT, CDR2 YYEEEE. The CDR3 here is CASSLIGPNEQFF. The CDR3 DNA reads TGTGCCAGCAGCTTGATCGGACCCAATGAGCAGTTCTTC.

Regarding this clonotype: It is likely a read error, because the conserved phenylalanine at the end of the CDR3 is missing. The DNA is left out, because the CDR3 cannot be placed on it with certainty; the CDR3 is given as TCRdb lists it. The V and J genes are TRBV7-2 and TRBJ2-5; the table's D call of TRBD1 was not tested on the DNA. Per germline, CDR1 SGHTA and CDR2 FQGNSA. Ends included, the CDR3 has 18 residues. This chain's CDR3 is CASSLAPLPGPRDPVLRA.

Many counts were recorded for this clonotype. With a much larger clone just one base away, this may be a read error. V is TRBV6-6 and J is TRBJ2-6, with D uncertain. Germline V gives CDR1 MNHNY, CDR2 SVGAGI (reference sequence). The length of the CDR3 is 18 residues. V lost 0 bases and J lost 0, with 12 bases in between. CDR3 in amino acids: CASSYSMSFRSGANVLTF. In DNA, the CDR3 is TGTGCCAGCAGTTACTCGATGTCGTTCCGCTCTGGGGCCAACGTCCTGACTTTC.

This clonotype has only a few counts. The chain has TRBV5-6 and TRBJ1-1, with D hard to call. The V gene's germline CDR1 is SGHDT and CDR2 YYEEEE. The CDR3 totals 14 residues. The V and J ends lost 2 bases and 3 bases respectively, with 11 bases between them. CDR3 sequence reads: CASSFSVPYTEAFF. The DNA of the CDR3 is TGTGCCAGCAGCTTCAGTGTCCCCTACACTGAAGCTTTCTTT.

Turning to this clonotype: Its ends do not fully match the called genes, so a read error is possible. The CDR3 DNA follows: TGTGCCAGCAGCTTGGGCCGGACTCCCTGGGGAAACACCGGGGAGCTGTTTTTT. It encodes CASSLGRTPWGNTGELFF. The chain links TRBV5-3 to TRBJ1-1; TRBD2 is a possible D gene (5 bases). TRBJ2-2 explains the end of the DNA better; the J call may be wrong. TRBV5-3 is filed as an ORF, its function uncertain. The CDR3 runs 18 residues.

This clonotype was counted ten times or more. The chain joins TRBV6-1 to TRBJ2-7; a weak D match, TRBD1 (5 bases). CDR3 size: 15 residues. Germline lookup yields CDR1 MNHNS and CDR2 SASEGT. V was cut by 7 bases and J by 5 bases, with 21 bases left in between. The CDR3 here is CASTPDWGGGDEQYF. The CDR3 region has the DNA TGTGCCAGCACTCCTGACTGGGGCGGCGGCGACGAGCAGTACTTC.

This clonotype was observed at least ten times. The J gene is TRBJ2-6, the V gene TRBV6-1, with D perhaps TRBD1 (6 bases). The germline V gene has CDR1 MNHNS and CDR2 SASEGT. CDR3 size: 16 residues. Trimming took 7 bases from V and 2 from J, leaving 15 bases between them. The CDR3, as DNA: TGTGCCAGCACCTACCCGGGGACACCTGGGGCCAACGTCCTGACTTTC. Translating gives CASTYPGTPGANVLTF.

This clonotype was observed many times. The rearrangement uses TRBV19 and TRBJ2-1, with 9 bases aligning to TRBD2. The CDR3 is made up of 13 amino acids. Germline V gene lookup returns CDR1 LNHDA and CDR2 SQIVND (reference sequence). CDR3 in amino acids: CATRLAVKNEQFF. In nucleotides, the CDR3 is TGTGCGACTAGACTAGCGGTGAAAAATGAGCAGTTCTTC.

For this clonotype: One end of the junction does not line up with germline, which may come from a read error. The chain's CDR3 is CATKPLNTGELYF. The CDR3 region has the DNA TGTGCCACAAAACCATTGAACACCGGGGAGCTGTACTTC. This chain uses TRBV6-1 with TRBJ2-7, with D possibly being TRBD2 (5 bases). From germline, CDR1 is MNHNS and CDR2 SASEGT. The CDR3 length is 13 residues.

The chain joins TRBV6-5 to TRBJ1-5; D uncertain. Germline V gene lookup returns CDR1 MNHEY and CDR2 SVGAGI. V lost 5 bases, J lost 5 bases, and 10 bases lay in between. The CDR3 is made up of 13 amino acids. The CDR3 nucleotides read TGTGCCAGCAGTGTTTCTGCGGATCAGCCCCAGCATTTT. Protein sequence: CASSVSADQPQHF.

The table lists this clonotype with many counts. This chain uses TRBV28 with TRBJ2-5; TRBD1 might be the D (5 bases). Germline V gene lookup returns CDR1 MDHEN and CDR2 SYDVKM. V lost 7 bases, J lost 5 bases, and 23 bases lay in between. The length of the CDR3 is 16 residues. CDR3 sequence: CASIRAQSDRHETQYF. CDR3 in DNA: TGTGCCAGCATCCGCGCCCAATCCGACAGACATGAGACCCAGTACTTC.

This clonotype has at least ten counts. This chain links TRBV10-3 with TRBJ2-5; no firm D call. CDR1 is ENHRY and CDR2 is SYGVKD in the germline V gene. Between the trimmed V and J ends, which lost 2 bases and 4 bases, there was a span of 5 bases. The CDR3 is made up of 12 amino acids. The CDR3 reads CAISERAETQYF. In DNA form, the CDR3 reads TGTGCCATCAGTGAGAGGGCAGAGACCCAGTACTTC.

The chain carries TRBV7-9 and TRBJ2-1; 8 bases agree with TRBD2. This CDR3 comprises 17 residues. Germline trimming cut 5 bases from V and 2 bases from J; bases unmatched to any gene: 11. Germline V CDR1 and CDR2: SEHNR, FQNEAQ (reference sequence). The CDR3 here is CASSPTALAAPYNEQFF. CDR3 coding DNA: TGTGCCAGCAGCCCAACGGCACTAGCGGCACCCTACAATGAGCAGTTCTTC.

The chain carries TRBV5-1 and TRBJ2-3; possible D gene TRBD1, 6 bases. V was clipped by 4 bases and J by 12 bases, with 24 bases between them. CDR1 SGHRS and CDR2 YFSETQ come from the germline V gene. The CDR3 is 15 residues long. The CDR3 here is CASSPDRRQGETQYF. The CDR3 nucleotides are TGCGCCAGCAGCCCTGACAGGAGGCAAGGGGAGACCCAGTATTTT.